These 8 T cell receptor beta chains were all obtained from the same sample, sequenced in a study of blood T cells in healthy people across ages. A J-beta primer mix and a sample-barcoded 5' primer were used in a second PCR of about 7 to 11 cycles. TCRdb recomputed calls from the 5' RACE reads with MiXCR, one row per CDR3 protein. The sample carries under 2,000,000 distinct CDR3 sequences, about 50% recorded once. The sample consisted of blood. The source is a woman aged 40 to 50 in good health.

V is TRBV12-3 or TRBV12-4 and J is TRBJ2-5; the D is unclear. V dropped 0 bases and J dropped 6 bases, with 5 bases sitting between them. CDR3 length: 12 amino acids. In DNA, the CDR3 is TGTGCCAGCAGTTTAGCGCGGAAGACCCAGTACTTC. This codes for CASSLARKTQYF.

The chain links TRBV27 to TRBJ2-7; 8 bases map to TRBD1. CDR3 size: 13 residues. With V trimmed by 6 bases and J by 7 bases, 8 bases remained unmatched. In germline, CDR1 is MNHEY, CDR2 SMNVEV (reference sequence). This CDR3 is CASSWDRRFEQYF. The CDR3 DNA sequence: TGTGCCAGCAGCTGGGACAGGCGTTTTGAGCAGTACTTC.

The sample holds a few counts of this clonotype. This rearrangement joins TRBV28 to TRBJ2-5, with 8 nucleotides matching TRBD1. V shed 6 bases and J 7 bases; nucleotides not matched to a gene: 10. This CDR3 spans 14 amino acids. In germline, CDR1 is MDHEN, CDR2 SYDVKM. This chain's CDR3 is CASSLIGTGRTQYF. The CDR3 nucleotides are TGTGCCAGCAGCCTGATAGGGACAGGACGGACCCAGTACTTC.

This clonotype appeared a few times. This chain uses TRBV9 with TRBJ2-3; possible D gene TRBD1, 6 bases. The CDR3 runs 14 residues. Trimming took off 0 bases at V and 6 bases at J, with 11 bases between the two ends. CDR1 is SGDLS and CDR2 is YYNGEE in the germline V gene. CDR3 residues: CASSVVGDTDTQYF. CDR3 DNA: TGTGCCAGCAGCGTAGTGGGGGACACGGATACGCAGTATTTT. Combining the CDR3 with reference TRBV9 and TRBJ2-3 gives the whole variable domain DSGVTQTPKHLITATGQRVTLRCSPRSGDLSVYWYQQSLDQGLQFLIQYYNGEERAKGNILERFSAQQFPDLHSELNLSSLELGDSALYFCASSVVGDTDTQYFGPGTRLTVL.

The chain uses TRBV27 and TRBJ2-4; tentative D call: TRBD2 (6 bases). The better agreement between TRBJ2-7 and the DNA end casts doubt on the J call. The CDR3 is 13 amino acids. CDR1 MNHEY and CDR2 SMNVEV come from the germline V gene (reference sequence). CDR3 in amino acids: CASTGTFSYEQYF. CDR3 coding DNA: TGTGCCAGCACCGGGACTTTCTCCTACGAGCAGTACTTC.

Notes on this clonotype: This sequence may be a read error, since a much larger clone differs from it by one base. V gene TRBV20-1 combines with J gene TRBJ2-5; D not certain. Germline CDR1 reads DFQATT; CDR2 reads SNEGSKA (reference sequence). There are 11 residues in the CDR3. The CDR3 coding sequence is TGCAGGGCCCTCATACAAGAGACCCAGTACTTC. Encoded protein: CRALIQETQYF.

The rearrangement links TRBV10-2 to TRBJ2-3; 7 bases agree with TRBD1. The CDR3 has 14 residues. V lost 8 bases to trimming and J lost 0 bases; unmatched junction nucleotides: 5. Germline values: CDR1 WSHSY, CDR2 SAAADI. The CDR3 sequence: CASGLRGSTDTQYF. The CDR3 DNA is TGCGCCAGCGGACTCAGGGGGAGCACAGATACGCAGTATTTT.

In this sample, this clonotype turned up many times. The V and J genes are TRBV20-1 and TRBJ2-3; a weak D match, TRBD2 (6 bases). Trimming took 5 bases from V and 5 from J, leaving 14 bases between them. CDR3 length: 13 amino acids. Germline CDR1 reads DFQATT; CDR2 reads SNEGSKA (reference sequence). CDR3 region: CSAHDRERDTQYF. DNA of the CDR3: TGCAGTGCTCACGACCGGGAGAGAGATACGCAGTATTTT.